This T cell receptor (beta chain) stems from a study of blood T cell repertoires in COVID-19. Turning to the study itself: The United States, Italy and Spain provided the acute and convalescent COVID-19 samples.

This clone occurred once. Sequencing was performed with immunoSEQ multiplex PCR; in TCRdb, only in-frame clones are kept and a portion is missing. The sample includes 150,000 to 250,000 clones, 79% of them seen just once. There are 13 residues in the CDR3. CDR1 SGHRS and CDR2 YFSETQ come from the germline V gene. V was trimmed by 2 bases and J by 7 bases, leaving 9 bases between them. The chain is built from TRBV5-1 and TRBJ1-4; possibly TRBD1 for D (6 bases). The clonotype was recovered from a woman aged 40 to 50 with COVID-19, enrolled during active disease. The sequenced material came from peripheral blood. CDR3 amino acids: CASSLQGSEKLFF. The CDR3 DNA reads as TGCGCCAGCAGCTTACAGGGAAGTGAAAAACTGTTTTTT.